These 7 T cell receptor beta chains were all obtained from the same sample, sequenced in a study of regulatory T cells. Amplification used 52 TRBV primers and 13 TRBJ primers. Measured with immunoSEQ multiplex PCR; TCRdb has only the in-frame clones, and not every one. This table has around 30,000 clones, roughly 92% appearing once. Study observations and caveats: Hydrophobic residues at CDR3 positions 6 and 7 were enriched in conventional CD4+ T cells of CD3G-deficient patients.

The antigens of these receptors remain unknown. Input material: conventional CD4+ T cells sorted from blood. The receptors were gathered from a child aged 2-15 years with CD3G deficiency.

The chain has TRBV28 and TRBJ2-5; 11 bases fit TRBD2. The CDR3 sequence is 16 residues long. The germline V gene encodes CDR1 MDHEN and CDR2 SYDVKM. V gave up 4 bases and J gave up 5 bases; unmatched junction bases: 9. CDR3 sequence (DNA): TGTGCCAGCAGTTGGGAGCTAGCGGGAGGACAGGAGACCCAGTACTTC. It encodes CASSWELAGGQETQYF.

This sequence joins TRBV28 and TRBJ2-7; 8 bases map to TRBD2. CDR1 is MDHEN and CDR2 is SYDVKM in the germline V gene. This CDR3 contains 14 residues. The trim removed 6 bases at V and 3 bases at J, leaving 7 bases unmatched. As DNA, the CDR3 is TGTGCCAGCAGACAAGCGGGAGCGGGCTACGAGCAGTACTTC. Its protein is CASRQAGAGYEQYF.

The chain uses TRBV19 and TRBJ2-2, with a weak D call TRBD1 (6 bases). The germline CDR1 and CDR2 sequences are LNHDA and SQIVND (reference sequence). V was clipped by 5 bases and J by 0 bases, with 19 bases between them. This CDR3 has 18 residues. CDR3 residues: CASSSRRSGGANTGELFF. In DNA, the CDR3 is TGTGCCAGTAGTTCCAGAAGGAGTGGGGGCGCGAACACCGGGGAGCTGTTTTTT.

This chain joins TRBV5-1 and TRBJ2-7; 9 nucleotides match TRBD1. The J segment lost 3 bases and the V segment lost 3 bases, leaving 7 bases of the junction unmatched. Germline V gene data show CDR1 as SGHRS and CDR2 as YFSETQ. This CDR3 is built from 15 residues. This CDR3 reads CASSWGDRGNYEQYF. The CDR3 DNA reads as TGCGCCAGCAGCTGGGGTGACAGGGGGAACTACGAGCAGTACTTC.

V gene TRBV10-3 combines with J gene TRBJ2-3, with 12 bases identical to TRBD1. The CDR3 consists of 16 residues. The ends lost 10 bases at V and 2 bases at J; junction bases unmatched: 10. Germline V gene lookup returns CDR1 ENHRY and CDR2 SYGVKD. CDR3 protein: CATSGGQGAFTDTQYF. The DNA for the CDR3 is TGTGCCACCTCCGGGGGACAGGGGGCTTTCACAGATACGCAGTATTTT.

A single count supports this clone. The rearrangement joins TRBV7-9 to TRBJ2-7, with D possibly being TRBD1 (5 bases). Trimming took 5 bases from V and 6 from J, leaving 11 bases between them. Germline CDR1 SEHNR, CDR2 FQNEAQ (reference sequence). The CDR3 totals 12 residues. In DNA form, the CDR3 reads TGTGCCAGCAGCAAAACAGGTCTCGAGCAGTACTTC. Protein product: CASSKTGLEQYF.

The chain's CDR3 is CASSQGAGGGGEKLFF. For the CDR3, the DNA is TGCGCCAGCAGCCAAGGGGCAGGGGGCGGAGGCGAAAAACTGTTTTTT. The chain is built from TRBV4-1 and TRBJ1-4; 8 bases fit TRBD1. The CDR3 consists of 16 residues. In germline, CDR1 is MGHRA, CDR2 YSYEKL. The junction had 9 bases not matched to a gene; V was cut back by 1 base and J by 8 bases.